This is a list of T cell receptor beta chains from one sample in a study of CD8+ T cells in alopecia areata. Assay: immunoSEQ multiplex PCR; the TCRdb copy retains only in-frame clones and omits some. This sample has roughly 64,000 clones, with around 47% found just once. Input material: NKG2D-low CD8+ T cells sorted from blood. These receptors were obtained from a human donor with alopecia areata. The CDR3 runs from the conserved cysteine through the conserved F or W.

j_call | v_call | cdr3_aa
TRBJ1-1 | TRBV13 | CASSFSYDTEAFF
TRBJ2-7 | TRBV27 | CASSYSAWGYEQYF
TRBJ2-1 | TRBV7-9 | CASSLSAGENNEQFF
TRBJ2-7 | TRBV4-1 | CASSQRSGGDDEQYF
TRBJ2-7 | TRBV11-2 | CASSLGPEQYF
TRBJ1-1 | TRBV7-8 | CASSTHQGSYTEAFF
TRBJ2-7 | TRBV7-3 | CASSLTGQGRYEQYF
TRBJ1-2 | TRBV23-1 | CASSQQKGEGYTF
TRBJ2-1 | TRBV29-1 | CSVGGGLASNEQFF
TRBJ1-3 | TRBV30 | CAWTVDSGNTIYF
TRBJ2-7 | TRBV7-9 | CASSPSYEQYF
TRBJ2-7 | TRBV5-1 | CASSPTGTEIYEQYF
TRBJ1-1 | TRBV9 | CASSVGGTEAFF
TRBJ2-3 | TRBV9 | CASSVEVPDTQYF
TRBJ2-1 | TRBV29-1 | CSVVSGGAYEQFF
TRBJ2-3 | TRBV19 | CASKGYGADTQYF
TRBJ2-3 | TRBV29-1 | CSAYSMEGGDTQYF
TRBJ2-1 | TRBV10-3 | CAIRGGGSYNEQFF
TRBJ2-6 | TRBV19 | CASSIMGAGANVLTF
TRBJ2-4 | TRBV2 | CASRSGTAVAKNIQYF
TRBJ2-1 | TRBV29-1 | CSVESYNEQFF
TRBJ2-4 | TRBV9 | CASSVGDSLNIQYF
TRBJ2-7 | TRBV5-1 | CASSLEGGTAFYEQYF
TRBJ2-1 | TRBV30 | CAWSQDRGAYNEQFF
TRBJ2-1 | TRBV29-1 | CSVETTGPLYNEQFF
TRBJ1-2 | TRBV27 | CASLGQGAGGYTF
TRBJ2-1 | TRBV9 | CASSVDNEQFF
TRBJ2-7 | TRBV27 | CASSASGQGLYEQYF
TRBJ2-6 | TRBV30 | CAWSPPDRGISGANVLTF
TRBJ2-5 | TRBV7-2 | CASSTPFLETQYF
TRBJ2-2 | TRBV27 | CASRKPGQGTGELFF
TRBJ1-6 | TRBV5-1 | CASSLDQGGSPLHF